The 22 T cell receptor beta chains given below trace back to one sample, sequenced in a study of long-term antiretroviral therapy in people with HIV. Sequencing used immunoSEQ v3.0 at survey level. Repertoires were generated with immunoSEQ multiplex PCR, while TCRdb's copy carries only in-frame clones and drops some. The sample holds about 18,000 clones, 75% to 95% seen once. The sequences come from unsorted PBMCs, collected 3 years after starting antiretroviral therapy. These receptors came from a man in his forties or fifties with HIV.

The chain is built from TRBV7-2 and TRBJ2-1; possibly TRBD2 for D (5 bases). The CDR3 has 13 residues. Germline CDR1 reads SGHTA; CDR2 reads FQGNSA. V was clipped by 4 bases and J by 7 bases, with 11 bases between them. The CDR3 reads CASSSGLINEQFF. CDR3 DNA: TGTGCCAGCAGCTCCGGACTTATTAATGAGCAGTTCTTC.

The V call is TRBV30, the J call TRBJ2-7; 8 nucleotides line up with TRBD2. CDR1 is GTSNPN and CDR2 is SVGIG in the germline V gene (reference sequence). V gave up 4 bases and J gave up 3 bases; unmatched junction bases: 5. This CDR3 region has 13 residues. CDR3 nucleotide sequence: TGTGCCTGGACGACGCGGGGGGTCTACGAGCAGTACTTC. Its protein is CAWTTRGVYEQYF. Based on the CDR3 plus reference TRBV30 and TRBJ2-7, the full variable domain is SQTIHQWPATLVQPVGSPLSLECTVEGTSNPNLYWYRQAAGRGLQLLFYSVGIGQISSEVPQNLSASRPQDRQFILSSKKLLLSDSGFYLCAWTTRGVYEQYFGPGTRLTVT.

This chain uses TRBV5-6 with TRBJ2-7; tentatively, D is TRBD2 (6 bases). The ends were cut back, 3 bases at V and 1 base at J, with 14 bases in the middle. Germline CDR1 and CDR2: SGHDT and YYEEEE. CDR3 length equals 15 residues. The CDR3 loop is CASSSAGTPSYEQYF. CDR3 nucleotides: TGTGCCAGCAGCTCAGCCGGGACTCCATCCTACGAGCAGTACTTC.

V and J are TRBV5-1 and TRBJ2-3, with 8 bases matching TRBD2. The V gene's germline CDR1 is SGHRS and CDR2 YFSETQ. CDR3 length: 17 amino acids. V shed 4 bases, J shed 3 bases, and the junction held 13 bases outside the gene matches. This chain's CDR3 is CASSLRGSGVVTDTQYF. For the CDR3, the DNA is TGCGCCAGCAGCCTCCGTGGTAGCGGGGTCGTAACAGATACGCAGTATTTT.

The gene calls are TRBV7-6 and TRBJ1-2; D might be TRBD1 (6 bases). CDR3 length equals 15 residues. V was trimmed by 1 base and J by 8 bases, leaving 17 bases between them. CDR1 and CDR2 from the germline V gene are SGHVS and FNYEAQ. The CDR3 is CASSLGRGGAEGYTF. Here the CDR3 DNA reads TGTGCCAGCAGCTTAGGGCGTGGGGGCGCGGAAGGCTACACCTTC.

The gene calls are TRBV19 and TRBJ1-2, with a possible D match to TRBD1 (5 bases). CDR3 length equals 13 residues. Germline CDR1 and CDR2: LNHDA and SQIVND (reference sequence). V lost 6 bases and J 2 bases, leaving 10 bases between the germline ends. The CDR3 loop is CASRLGGNYGYTF. The CDR3 DNA is TGTGCCAGTAGGCTGGGGGGGAACTATGGCTACACCTTC.

The chain carries TRBV5-1 and TRBJ1-4, with TRBD1 matching over 8 bases. The CDR3 loop spans 14 amino acids. The germline CDR1 and CDR2 sequences are SGHRS and YFSETQ. V dropped 3 bases and J dropped 7; count of bases not matched to a gene: 5. The CDR3 sequence is CASSSGGAGEKLFF. CDR3 DNA sequence: TGCGCCAGCAGCTCAGGGGGCGCCGGTGAAAAACTGTTTTTT.

V is TRBV30 and J is TRBJ2-1, with 8 bases identical to TRBD2. This CDR3 is built from 15 residues. The ends lost 3 bases at V and 1 base at J; junction bases unmatched: 5. Germline CDR1 is GTSNPN and CDR2 is SVGIG (reference sequence). The CDR3 loop is CAWSGGAASYNEQFF. In DNA, the CDR3 is TGTGCCTGGAGCGGGGGGGCAGCGTCCTACAATGAGCAGTTCTTC.

The V gene is TRBV5-4, the J gene TRBJ1-2; a weak D match, TRBD1 (5 bases). This CDR3 is 14 amino acids long. Trimming took 1 base from V and 3 from J, leaving 10 bases between them. CDR1 is SGHNT, CDR2 YYREEE, per germline (reference sequence). CDR3 sequence reads: CASSLRQSYYGYTF. The CDR3 DNA follows: TGTGCCAGCAGCTTGCGACAGTCCTACTATGGCTACACCTTC.

The chain uses TRBV27 and TRBJ1-2, with D tentatively TRBD1 (6 bases). The CDR3 has 13 amino acids. Trimming shortened V by 3 bases and J by 4 bases, and 9 bases separated the two germline ends. CDR1 and CDR2 from the germline V gene are MNHEY and SMNVEV (reference sequence). CDR3 protein: CASSFVRGYGYTF. The CDR3 bases are TGTGCCAGCAGTTTTGTCAGGGGCTATGGCTACACCTTC.

This clone appeared once. The chain combines TRBV7-2 with TRBJ1-4; 8 bases map to TRBD1. CDR1 SGHTA and CDR2 FQGNSA come from the germline V gene. The CDR3 is 14 residues long. Unmatched junction bases numbered 8, after V lost 5 bases and J lost 9 bases. The CDR3 here is CASSIRQGNQKLFF. The CDR3 region has the DNA TGTGCCAGCAGCATTAGACAGGGGAATCAAAAACTGTTTTTT.

This chain uses TRBV30 with TRBJ2-7, with a tentative D call TRBD1 (5 bases). The germline V gene has CDR1 GTSNPN and CDR2 SVGIG (reference sequence). V was shortened by 2 bases and J by 0 bases, with 14 bases between the two germline ends. The CDR3 loop spans 15 amino acids. CDR3 region: CAWSNSEGASYEQYF. The CDR3 DNA reads as TGTGCCTGGAGTAATTCGGAAGGGGCCTCCTACGAGCAGTACTTC.

The chain is built from TRBV7-3 and TRBJ2-6; D could derive from TRBD1 or TRBD2 (5 bases each). This CDR3 is built from 16 residues. Trimming removed 4 bases from V and 0 bases from J, with 10 bases in between. Germline V gene lookup returns CDR1 SGHTA and CDR2 FQGTGA. The CDR3 coding sequence is TGTGCCAGCAGCTCCGGGGCTGGCTCTGGGGCCAACGTCCTGACTTTC. Translating gives CASSSGAGSGANVLTF.

The chain has TRBV10-3 and TRBJ2-3; D uncertain. Germline V gene sequence: CDR1 ENHRY, CDR2 SYGVKD. Trimming removed 7 bases from V and 2 bases from J, with 4 bases in between. The CDR3 is made up of 11 amino acids. CDR3 region: CAIMDTDTQYF. The CDR3 nucleotides read TGTGCCATCATGGACACAGATACGCAGTATTTT.

This clone was seen more than once but under ten times. The chain employs TRBV14 and TRBJ2-3, with a tentative D call TRBD2 (5 bases). The CDR3 consists of 14 residues. V lost 5 bases, J lost 2 bases, and 11 bases lay in between. Germline CDR1 reads SGHDN; CDR2 reads FVKESK. CDR3 residues: CASSRLIYTDTQYF. The DNA for the CDR3 is TGTGCCAGCAGCAGACTAATTTACACAGATACGCAGTATTTT. Using reference TRBV14 and TRBJ2-3 for the parts outside the CDR3, the full variable domain is EAGVTQFPSHSVIEKGQTVTLRCDPISGHDNLYWYRRVMGKEIKFLLHFVKESKQDESGMPNNRFLAERTGGTYSTLKVQPAELEDSGVYFCASSRLIYTDTQYFGPGTRLTVL.

The rearrangement links TRBV5-1 to TRBJ1-2; 10 nucleotides align to TRBD1. Trimming at V came to 3 bases and at J to 2 bases, leaving 4 bases not matched to a gene. Germline V lookup: CDR1 SGHRS, CDR2 YFSETQ. This CDR3 is built from 15 residues. CDR3 DNA sequence: TGCGCCAGCAGCTCACCGGACAGGGGGAACTATGGCTACACCTTC. Translated, it gives CASSSPDRGNYGYTF.

The chain employs TRBV10-3 and TRBJ2-2; 13 positions match TRBD2. V trimming: 6 bases; J trimming: 0 bases; junction bases outside the gene matches: 7. CDR3 length: 18 residues. Germline values: CDR1 ENHRY, CDR2 SYGVKD. The DNA of the CDR3 is TGTGCCATCAGAAAACTAGCGGGGGGGCGGGCGAACACCGGGGAGCTGTTTTTT. Translation: CAIRKLAGGRANTGELFF.

V usage is TRBV6-1 and J usage is TRBJ1-2; D unresolved. Germline V gene lookup returns CDR1 MNHNS and CDR2 SASEGT. The V end lost 2 bases, the J end lost 4 bases, and 8 bases lay between the germline ends. The CDR3 is made up of 13 amino acids. This CDR3 is CASSESTSYGYTF. The CDR3, as DNA: TGTGCCAGCAGTGAAAGCACTAGCTATGGCTACACCTTC.

The chain uses TRBV6-5 and TRBJ1-1, with D possibly being TRBD1 (5 bases). In germline, CDR1 is MNHEY, CDR2 SVGAGI. V lost 6 bases, J lost 3 bases, and 14 bases lay in between. This CDR3 has 14 amino acids. For the CDR3, the DNA is TGTGCCAGCAGATGGGGACTCCAGGACACTGAAGCTTTCTTT. Its protein is CASRWGLQDTEAFF.

This clone is a singleton in its sample. CDR3 region: CASSGGLAGTGELFF. The CDR3 coding sequence is TGTGCCAGCAGCGGCGGACTAGCGGGCACCGGGGAGCTGTTTTTT. The chain carries TRBV9 and TRBJ2-2; the match to TRBD2 covers 11 bases. The CDR3 loop spans 15 amino acids. Germline V lookup: CDR1 SGDLS, CDR2 YYNGEE. V lost 3 bases to trimming and J lost 4 bases; unmatched junction nucleotides: 2.

This chain connects TRBV29-1 to TRBJ2-1; D unclear. The CDR3 sequence is 14 residues long. Between the trimmed V and J ends, which lost 4 bases and 7 bases, there was a span of 17 bases. Germline-derived CDR1 and CDR2 are SQVTM and ANQGSEA. CDR3 bases: TGCAGCGTTGCACCCGGGCATGGGTTGAATGAGCAGTTCTTC. It codes for CSVAPGHGLNEQFF.

In this sample, this clone turned up once. V and J are TRBV2 and TRBJ1-3; TRBD1 might be the D (6 bases). The CDR3 length is 16 residues. Germline CDR1 SNHLY, CDR2 FYNNEI. V lost 6 bases and J lost 8, with 23 bases in between. The CDR3 coding sequence is TGTGCCAGCAGACGGACAGTCTCAGCGCAGGAGGACACCATATATTTT. Translating it yields CASRRTVSAQEDTIYF.